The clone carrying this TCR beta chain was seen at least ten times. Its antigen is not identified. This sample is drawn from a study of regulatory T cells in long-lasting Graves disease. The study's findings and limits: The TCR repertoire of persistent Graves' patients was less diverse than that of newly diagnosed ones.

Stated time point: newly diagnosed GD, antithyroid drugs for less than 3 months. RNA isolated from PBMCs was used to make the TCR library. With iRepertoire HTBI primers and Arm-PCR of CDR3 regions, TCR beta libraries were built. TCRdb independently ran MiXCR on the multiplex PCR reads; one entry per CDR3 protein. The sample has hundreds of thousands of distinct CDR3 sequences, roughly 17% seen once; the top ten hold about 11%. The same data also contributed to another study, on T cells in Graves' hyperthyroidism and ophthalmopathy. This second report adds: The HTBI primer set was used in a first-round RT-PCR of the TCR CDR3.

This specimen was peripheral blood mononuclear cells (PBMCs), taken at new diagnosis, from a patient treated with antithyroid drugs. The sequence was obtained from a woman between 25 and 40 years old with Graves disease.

CDR3 coding DNA: TGTGCCAGCAGGCCAGGGACAGGGAAGACTGAAGCTTTCTTT. Translation gives CASRPGTGKTEAFF. The V and J genes are TRBV3-1 and TRBJ1-1, with 9 bases aligning to TRBD1. CDR1 and CDR2 (germline): LGHDT, YNNKEL (reference sequence). The CDR3 sequence is 14 residues long. With 6 bases clipped from V and 5 bases from J, the junction kept 7 bases outside the gene matches.